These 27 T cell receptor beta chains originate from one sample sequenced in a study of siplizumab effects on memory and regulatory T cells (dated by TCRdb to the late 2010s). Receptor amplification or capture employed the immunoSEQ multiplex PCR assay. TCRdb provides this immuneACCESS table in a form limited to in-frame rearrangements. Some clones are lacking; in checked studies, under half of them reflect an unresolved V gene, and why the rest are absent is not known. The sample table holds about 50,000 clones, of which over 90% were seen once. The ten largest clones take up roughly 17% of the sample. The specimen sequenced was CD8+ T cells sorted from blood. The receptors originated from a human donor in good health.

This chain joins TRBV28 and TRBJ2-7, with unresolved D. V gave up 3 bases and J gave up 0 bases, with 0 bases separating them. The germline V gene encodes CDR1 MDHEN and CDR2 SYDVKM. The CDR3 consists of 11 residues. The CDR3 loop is CASSFSYEQYF. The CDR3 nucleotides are TGTGCCAGCAGTTTCTCCTACGAGCAGTACTTC.

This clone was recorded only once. This chain's CDR3 is CASSQDLAGRYNEQFF. The CDR3 region has the DNA TGTGCCAGCAGCCAAGATCTCGCGGGACGTTACAATGAGCAGTTCTTC. This chain connects TRBV14 to TRBJ2-1; a possible D gene is TRBD2 (6 bases). V was trimmed by 0 bases and J by 4 bases, leaving 13 bases between them. The CDR3 has 16 residues. Germline loops: CDR1 SGHDN, CDR2 FVKESK.

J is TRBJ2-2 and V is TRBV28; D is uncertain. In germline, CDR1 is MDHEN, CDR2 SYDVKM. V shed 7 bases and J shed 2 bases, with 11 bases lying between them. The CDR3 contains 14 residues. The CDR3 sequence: CASTPSGNTGELFF. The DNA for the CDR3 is TGTGCCAGCACACCCAGTGGCAACACCGGGGAGCTGTTTTTT.

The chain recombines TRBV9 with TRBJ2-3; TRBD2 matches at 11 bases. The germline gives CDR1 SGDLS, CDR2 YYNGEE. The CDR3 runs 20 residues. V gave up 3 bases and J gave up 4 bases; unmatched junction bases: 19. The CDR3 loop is CASSEPRTLLAGEDADTQYF. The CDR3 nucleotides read TGTGCCAGCAGCGAGCCCAGAACGTTACTAGCGGGAGAGGATGCAGATACGCAGTATTTT.

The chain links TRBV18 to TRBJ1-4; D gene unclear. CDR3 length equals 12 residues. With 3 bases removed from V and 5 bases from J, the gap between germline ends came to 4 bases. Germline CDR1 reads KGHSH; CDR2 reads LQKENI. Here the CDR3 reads CASSPRNEKLFF. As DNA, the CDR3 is TGTGCCAGCTCACCCCGAAATGAAAAACTGTTTTTT.

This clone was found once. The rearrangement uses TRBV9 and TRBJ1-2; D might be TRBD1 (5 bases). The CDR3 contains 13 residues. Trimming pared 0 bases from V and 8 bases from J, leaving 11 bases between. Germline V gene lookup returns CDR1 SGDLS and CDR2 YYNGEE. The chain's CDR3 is CASSVVSGDGYTF. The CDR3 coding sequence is TGTGCCAGCAGCGTAGTGAGTGGGGACGGCTACACCTTC.

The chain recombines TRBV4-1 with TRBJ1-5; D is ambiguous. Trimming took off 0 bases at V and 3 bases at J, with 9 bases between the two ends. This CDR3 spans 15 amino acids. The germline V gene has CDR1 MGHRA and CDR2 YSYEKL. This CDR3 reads CASSQDLSDNQPQHF. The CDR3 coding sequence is TGCGCCAGCAGCCAAGATCTTTCGGACAATCAGCCCCAGCATTTT.

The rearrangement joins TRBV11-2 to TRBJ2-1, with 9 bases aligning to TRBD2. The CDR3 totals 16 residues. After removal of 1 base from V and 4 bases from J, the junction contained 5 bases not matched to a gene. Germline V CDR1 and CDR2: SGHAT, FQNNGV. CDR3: CASSLGLAETYNEQFF. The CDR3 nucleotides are TGTGCCAGCAGCTTAGGACTAGCGGAGACTTACAATGAGCAGTTCTTC.

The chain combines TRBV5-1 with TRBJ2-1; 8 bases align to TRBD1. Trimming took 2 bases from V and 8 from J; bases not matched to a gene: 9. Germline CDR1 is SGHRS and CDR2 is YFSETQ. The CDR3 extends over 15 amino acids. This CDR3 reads CASSFLQGAQDEQFF. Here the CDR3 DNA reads TGCGCCAGCAGCTTTTTGCAGGGGGCTCAGGATGAGCAGTTCTTC.

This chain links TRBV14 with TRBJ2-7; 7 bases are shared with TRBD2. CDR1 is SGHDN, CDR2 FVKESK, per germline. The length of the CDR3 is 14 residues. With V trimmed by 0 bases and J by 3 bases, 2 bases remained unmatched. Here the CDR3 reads CASSQDASGYEQYF. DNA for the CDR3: TGTGCCAGCAGCCAAGACGCTAGCGGCTACGAGCAGTACTTC. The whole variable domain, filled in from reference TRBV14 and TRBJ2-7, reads EAGVTQFPSHSVIEKGQTVTLRCDPISGHDNLYWYRRVMGKEIKFLLHFVKESKQDESGMPNNRFLAERTGGTYSTLKVQPAELEDSGVYFCASSQDASGYEQYFGPGTRLTVT.

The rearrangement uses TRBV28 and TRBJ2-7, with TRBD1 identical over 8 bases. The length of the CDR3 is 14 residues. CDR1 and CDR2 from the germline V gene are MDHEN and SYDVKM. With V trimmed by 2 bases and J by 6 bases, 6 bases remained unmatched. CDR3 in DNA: TGTGCCAGCAGTTTAGCAGGGGGCGCGGTCGAGCAGTACTTC. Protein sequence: CASSLAGGAVEQYF.

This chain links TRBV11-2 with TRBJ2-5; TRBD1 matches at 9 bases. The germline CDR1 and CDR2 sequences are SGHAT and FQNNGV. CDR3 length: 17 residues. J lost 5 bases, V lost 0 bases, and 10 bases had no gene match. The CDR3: CASSLEGWGTGIETQYF. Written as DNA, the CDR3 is TGTGCCAGCAGCTTAGAGGGGTGGGGGACAGGGATCGAGACCCAGTACTTC.

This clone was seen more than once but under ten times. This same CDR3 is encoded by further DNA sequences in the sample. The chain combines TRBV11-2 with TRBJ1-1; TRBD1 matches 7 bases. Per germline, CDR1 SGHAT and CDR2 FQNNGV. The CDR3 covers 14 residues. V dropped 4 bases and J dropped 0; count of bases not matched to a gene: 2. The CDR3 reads CASSWGQMNTEAFF. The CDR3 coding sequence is TGTGCCAGCAGCTGGGGACAGATGAACACTGAAGCTTTCTTT.

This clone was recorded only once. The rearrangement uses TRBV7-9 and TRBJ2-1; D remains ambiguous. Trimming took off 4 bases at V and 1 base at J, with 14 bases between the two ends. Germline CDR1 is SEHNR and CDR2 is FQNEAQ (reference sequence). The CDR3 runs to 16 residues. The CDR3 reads CASSSDHPRSYNEQFF. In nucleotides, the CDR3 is TGTGCCAGCAGCTCCGATCACCCACGTTCCTACAATGAGCAGTTCTTC. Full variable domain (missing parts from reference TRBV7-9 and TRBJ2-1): DTGVSQNPRHKITKRGQNVTFRCDPISEHNRLYWYRQTLGQGPEFLTYFQNEAQLEKSRLLSDRFSAERPKGSFSTLEIQRTEQGDSAMYLCASSSDHPRSYNEQFFGPGTRLTVL.

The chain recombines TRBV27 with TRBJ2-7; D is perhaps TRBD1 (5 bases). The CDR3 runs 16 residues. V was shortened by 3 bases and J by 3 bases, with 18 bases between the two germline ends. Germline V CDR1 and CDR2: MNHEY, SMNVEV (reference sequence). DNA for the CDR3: TGTGCCAGCAGTTTGACAGAACCCACAAGAGGCTACGAGCAGTACTTC. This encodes CASSLTEPTRGYEQYF.

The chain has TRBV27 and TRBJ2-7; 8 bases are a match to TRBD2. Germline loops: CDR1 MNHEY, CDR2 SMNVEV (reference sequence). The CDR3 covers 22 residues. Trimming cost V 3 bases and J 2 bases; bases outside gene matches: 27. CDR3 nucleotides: TGTGCCAGCAGTTTTCTTCGAACGGTTGGGACTAGTGGCGGGAGCGGAACCTACGAGCAGTACTTC. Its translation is CASSFLRTVGTSGGSGTYEQYF.

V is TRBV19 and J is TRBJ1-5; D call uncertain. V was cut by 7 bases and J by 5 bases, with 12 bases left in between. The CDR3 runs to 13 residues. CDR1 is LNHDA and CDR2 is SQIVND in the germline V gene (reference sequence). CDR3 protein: CASTPYGDQPQHF. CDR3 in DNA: TGTGCCAGTACCCCCTACGGGGATCAGCCCCAGCATTTT.

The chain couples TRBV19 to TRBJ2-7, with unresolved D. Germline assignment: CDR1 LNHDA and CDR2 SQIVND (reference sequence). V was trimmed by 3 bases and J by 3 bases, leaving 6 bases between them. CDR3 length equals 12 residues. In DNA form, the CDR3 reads TGTGCCAGTAGTATCATCGGCTACGAGCAGTACTTC. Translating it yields CASSIIGYEQYF.

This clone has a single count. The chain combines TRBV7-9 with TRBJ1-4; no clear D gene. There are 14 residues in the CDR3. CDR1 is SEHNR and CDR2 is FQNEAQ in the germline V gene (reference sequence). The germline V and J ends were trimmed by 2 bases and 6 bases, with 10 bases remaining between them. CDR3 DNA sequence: TGTGCCAGCAGCTTACGTGGTCCTGATGAAAAACTGTTTTTT. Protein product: CASSLRGPDEKLFF.

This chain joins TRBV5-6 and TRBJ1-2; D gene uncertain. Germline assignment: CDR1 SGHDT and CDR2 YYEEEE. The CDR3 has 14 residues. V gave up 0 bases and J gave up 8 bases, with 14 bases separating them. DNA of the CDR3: TGTGCCAGCAGCTTGGGTTACGGGTTCTTAGGCTACACCTTC. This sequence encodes CASSLGYGFLGYTF.

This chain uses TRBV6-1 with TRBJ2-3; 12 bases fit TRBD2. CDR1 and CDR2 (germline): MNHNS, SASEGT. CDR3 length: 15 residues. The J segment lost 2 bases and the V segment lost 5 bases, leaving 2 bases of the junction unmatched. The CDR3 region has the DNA TGTGCCAGCAGTAGACTAGCGGGAGTCACAGATACGCAGTATTTT. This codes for CASSRLAGVTDTQYF.

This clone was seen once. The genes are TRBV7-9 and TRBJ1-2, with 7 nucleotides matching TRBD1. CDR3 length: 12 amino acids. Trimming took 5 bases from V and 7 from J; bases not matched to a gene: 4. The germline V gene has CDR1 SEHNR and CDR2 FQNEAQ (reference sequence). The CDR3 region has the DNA TGTGCCAGCAGCCCAGGGGGGGCTGGCTACACCTTC. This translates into CASSPGGAGYTF. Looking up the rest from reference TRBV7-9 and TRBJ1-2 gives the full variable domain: DTGVSQNPRHKITKRGQNVTFRCDPISEHNRLYWYRQTLGQGPEFLTYFQNEAQLEKSRLLSDRFSAERPKGSFSTLEIQRTEQGDSAMYLCASSPGGAGYTFGSGTRLTVV.

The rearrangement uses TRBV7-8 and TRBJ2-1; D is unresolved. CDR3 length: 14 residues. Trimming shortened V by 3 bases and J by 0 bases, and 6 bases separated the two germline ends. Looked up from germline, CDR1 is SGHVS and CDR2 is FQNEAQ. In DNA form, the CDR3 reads TGTGCCAGCAGCTTGTACTACTCCTACAATGAGCAGTTCTTC. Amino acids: CASSLYYSYNEQFF.

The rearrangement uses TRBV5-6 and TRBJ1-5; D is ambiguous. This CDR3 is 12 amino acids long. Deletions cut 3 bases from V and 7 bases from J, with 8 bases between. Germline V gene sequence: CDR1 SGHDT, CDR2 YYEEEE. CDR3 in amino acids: CASSSAYQPQHF. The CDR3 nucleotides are TGTGCCAGCAGCTCCGCCTACCAGCCCCAGCATTTT. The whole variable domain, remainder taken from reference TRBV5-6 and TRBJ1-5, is DAGVTQSPTHLIKTRGQQVTLRCSPKSGHDTVSWYQQALGQGPQFIFQYYEEEERQRGNFPDRFSGHQFPNYSSELNVNALLLGDSALYLCASSSAYQPQHFGDGTRLSIL.

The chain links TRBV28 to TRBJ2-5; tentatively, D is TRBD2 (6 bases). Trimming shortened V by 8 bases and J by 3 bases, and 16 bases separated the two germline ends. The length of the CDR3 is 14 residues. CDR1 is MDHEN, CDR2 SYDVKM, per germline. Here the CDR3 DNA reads TGTGCCAGCTCCCCAACGGGAGAGGAAGAGACCCAGTACTTC. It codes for CASSPTGEEETQYF.

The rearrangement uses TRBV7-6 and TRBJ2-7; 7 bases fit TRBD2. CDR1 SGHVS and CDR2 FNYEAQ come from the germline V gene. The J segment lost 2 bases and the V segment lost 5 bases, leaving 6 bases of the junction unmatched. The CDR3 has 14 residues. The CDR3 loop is CASSETSVPYEQYF. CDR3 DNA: TGTGCCAGCAGCGAAACTAGCGTTCCCTACGAGCAGTACTTC. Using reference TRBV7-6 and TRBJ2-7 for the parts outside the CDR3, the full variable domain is GAGVSQSPRYKVTKRGQDVALRCDPISGHVSLYWYRQALGQGPEFLTYFNYEAQQDKSGLPNDRFSAERPEGSISTLTIQRTEQRDSAMYRCASSETSVPYEQYFGPGTRLTVT.

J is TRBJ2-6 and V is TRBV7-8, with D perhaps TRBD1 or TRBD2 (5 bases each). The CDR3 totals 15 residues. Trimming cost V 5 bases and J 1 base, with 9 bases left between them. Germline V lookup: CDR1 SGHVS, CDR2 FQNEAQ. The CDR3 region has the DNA TGTGCCAGCAGCGAAGAGGGGTCTGGGGCCAACGTCCTGACTTTC. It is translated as CASSEEGSGANVLTF.